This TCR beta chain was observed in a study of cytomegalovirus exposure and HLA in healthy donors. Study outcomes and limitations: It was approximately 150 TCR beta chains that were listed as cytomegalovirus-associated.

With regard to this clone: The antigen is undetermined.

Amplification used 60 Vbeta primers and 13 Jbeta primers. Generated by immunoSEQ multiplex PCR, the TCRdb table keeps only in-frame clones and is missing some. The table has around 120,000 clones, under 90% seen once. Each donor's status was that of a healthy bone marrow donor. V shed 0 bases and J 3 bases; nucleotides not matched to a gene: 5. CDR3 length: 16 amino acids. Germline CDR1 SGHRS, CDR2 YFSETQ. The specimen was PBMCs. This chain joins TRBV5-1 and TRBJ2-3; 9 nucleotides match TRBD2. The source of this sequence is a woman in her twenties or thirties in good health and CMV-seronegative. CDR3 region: CASSLGLAVGTDTQYF. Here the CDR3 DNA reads TGCGCCAGCAGCTTGGGACTAGCGGTGGGGACAGATACGCAGTATTTT.